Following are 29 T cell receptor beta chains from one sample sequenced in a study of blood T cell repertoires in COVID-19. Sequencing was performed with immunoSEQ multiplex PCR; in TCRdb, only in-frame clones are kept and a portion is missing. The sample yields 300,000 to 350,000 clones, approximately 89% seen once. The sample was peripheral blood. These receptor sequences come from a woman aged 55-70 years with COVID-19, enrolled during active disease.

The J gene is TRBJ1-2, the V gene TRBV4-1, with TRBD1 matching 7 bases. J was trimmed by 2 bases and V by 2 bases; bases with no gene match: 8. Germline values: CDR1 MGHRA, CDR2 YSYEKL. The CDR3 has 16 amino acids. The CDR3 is CASSQLPGQSNYGYTF. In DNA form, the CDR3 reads TGCGCCAGCAGCCAACTCCCGGGACAGTCGAACTATGGCTACACCTTC.

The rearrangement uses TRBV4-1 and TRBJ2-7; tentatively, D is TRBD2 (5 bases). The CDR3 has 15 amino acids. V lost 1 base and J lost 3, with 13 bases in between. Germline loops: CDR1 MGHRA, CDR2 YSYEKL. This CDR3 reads CASSQGPTRGYEQYF. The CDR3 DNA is TGCGCCAGCAGCCAAGGACCGACCCGGGGCTACGAGCAGTACTTC.

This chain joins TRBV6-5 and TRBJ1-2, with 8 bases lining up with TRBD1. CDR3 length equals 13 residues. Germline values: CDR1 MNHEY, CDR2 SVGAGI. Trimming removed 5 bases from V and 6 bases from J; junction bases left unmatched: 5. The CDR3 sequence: CASSHRTGNGYTF. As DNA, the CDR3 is TGTGCCAGCAGTCACCGGACAGGGAATGGCTACACCTTC.

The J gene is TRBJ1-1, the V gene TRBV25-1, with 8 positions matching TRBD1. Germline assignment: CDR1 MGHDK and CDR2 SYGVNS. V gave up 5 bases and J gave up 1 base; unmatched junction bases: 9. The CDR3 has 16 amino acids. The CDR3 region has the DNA TGTGCCAGCAGTCCCCGGATAGGGACAGGGAACACTGAAGCTTTCTTT. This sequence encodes CASSPRIGTGNTEAFF.

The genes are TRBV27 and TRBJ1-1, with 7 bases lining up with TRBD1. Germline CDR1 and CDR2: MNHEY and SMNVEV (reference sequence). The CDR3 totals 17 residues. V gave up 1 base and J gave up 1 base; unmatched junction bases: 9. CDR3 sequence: CASSLLRGPGPNTEAFF. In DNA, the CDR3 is TGTGCCAGCAGTTTATTAAGGGGGCCGGGGCCGAACACTGAAGCTTTCTTT.

This CDR3 reads CASSRGQENEAFF. The CDR3 DNA sequence: TGCGCCAGCAGCAGGGGGCAGGAGAATGAAGCTTTCTTT. V usage is TRBV5-1 and J usage is TRBJ1-1, with 7 nucleotides matching TRBD1. This CDR3 is built from 13 residues. V lost 4 bases to trimming and J lost 7 bases; unmatched junction nucleotides: 7. Germline loops: CDR1 SGHRS, CDR2 YFSETQ.

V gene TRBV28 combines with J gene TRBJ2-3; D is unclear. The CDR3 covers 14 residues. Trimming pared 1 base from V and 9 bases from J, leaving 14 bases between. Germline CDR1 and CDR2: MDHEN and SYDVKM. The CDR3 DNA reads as TGTGCCAGCAGTTTATTGGGCACCCGTGGGACGCAGTATTTT. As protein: CASSLLGTRGTQYF.

In DNA form, the CDR3 reads TGTGCCAGCAGCCTCACAGGGGGACGCACAGATACGCAGTATTTT. Translated: CASSLTGGRTDTQYF. The chain uses TRBV7-3 and TRBJ2-3, with 8 bases that match TRBD1. The CDR3 spans 15 residues. Unmatched junction bases numbered 5, after V lost 5 bases and J lost 1 base. Germline assignment: CDR1 SGHTA and CDR2 FQGTGA.

This chain's CDR3 is CSVVYYNEQFF. The CDR3 nucleotides are TGCAGCGTTGTATACTACAATGAGCAGTTCTTC. V and J are TRBV29-1 and TRBJ2-1; D not resolved. Trimming took 4 bases from V and 3 from J, leaving 4 bases between them. The CDR3 is made up of 11 amino acids. CDR1 and CDR2 (germline): SQVTM, ANQGSEA.

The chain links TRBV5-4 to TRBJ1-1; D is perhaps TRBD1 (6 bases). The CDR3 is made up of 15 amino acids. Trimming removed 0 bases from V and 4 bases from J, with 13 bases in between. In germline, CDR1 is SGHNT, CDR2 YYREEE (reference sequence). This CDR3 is CASSLVRGSLTEAFF. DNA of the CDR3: TGTGCCAGCAGCTTGGTTAGGGGGTCGCTCACTGAAGCTTTCTTT.

In DNA form, the CDR3 reads TGCGCCAGCAGCTCGGGGACTGTCTCCTACGAGCAGTACTTC. Translating it yields CASSSGTVSYEQYF. The chain is built from TRBV5-1 and TRBJ2-7; D may be TRBD2 (6 bases). Trimming took off 3 bases at V and 0 bases at J, with 10 bases between the two ends. CDR1 is SGHRS and CDR2 is YFSETQ in the germline V gene. The length of the CDR3 is 14 residues.

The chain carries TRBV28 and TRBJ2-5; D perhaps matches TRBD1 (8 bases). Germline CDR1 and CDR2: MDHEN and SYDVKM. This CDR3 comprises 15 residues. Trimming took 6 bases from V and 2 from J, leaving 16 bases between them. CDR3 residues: CASRSGQGGQETQYF. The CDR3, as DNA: TGTGCCAGCAGGTCTGGACAGGGAGGGCAAGAGACCCAGTACTTC.

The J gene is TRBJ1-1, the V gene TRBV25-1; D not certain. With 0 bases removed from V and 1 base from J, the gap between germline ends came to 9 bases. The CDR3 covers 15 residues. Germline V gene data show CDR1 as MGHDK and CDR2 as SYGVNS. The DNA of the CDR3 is TGTGCCAGCAGTGAATATGGAGGAAAGAACACTGAAGCTTTCTTT. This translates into CASSEYGGKNTEAFF. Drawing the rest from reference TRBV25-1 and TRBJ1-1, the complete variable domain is EADIYQTPRYLVIGTGKKITLECSQTMGHDKMYWYQQDPGMELHLIHYSYGVNSTEKGDLSSESTVSRIRTEHFPLTLESARPSHTSQYLCASSEYGGKNTEAFFGQGTRLTVV.

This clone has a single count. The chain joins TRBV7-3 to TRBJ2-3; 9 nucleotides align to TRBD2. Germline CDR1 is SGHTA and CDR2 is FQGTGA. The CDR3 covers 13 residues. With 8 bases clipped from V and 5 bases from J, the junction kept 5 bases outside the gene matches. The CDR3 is CASAGGPEDTQYF. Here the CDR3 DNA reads TGTGCCAGCGCGGGGGGGCCAGAAGATACGCAGTATTTT.

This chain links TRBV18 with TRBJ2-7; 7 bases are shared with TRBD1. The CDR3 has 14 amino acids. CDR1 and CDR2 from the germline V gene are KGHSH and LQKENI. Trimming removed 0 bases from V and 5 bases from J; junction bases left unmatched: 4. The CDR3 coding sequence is TGTGCCAGCTCACCACCGACAGGGCGACACGAGCAGTACTTC. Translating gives CASSPPTGRHEQYF. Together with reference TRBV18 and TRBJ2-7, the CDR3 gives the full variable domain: NAGVMQNPRHLVRRRGQEARLRCSPMKGHSHVYWYRQLPEEGLKFMVYLQKENIIDESGMPKERFSAEFPKEGPSILRIQQVVRGDSAAYFCASSPPTGRHEQYFGPGTRLTVT.

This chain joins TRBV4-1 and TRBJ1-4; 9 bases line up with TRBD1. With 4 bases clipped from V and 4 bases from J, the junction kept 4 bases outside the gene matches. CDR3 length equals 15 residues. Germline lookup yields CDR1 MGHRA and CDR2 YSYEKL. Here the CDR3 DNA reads TGCGCCAGCAGCCCTGGACAGGGGAATAATGAAAAACTGTTTTTT. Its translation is CASSPGQGNNEKLFF.

The CDR3 DNA reads as TGCAGCGTTGTCGCGAGCTCCTACAATGAGCAGTTCTTC. Residues: CSVVASSYNEQFF. The chain combines TRBV29-1 with TRBJ2-1; D gene ambiguous. Germline lookup yields CDR1 SQVTM and CDR2 ANQGSEA. Trimming removed 4 bases at V and 0 bases at J, with 7 bases between. The CDR3 is 13 amino acids.

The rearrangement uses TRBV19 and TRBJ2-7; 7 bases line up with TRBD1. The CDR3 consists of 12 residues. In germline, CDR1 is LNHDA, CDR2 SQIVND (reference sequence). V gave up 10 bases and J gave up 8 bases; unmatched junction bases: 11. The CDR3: CATGTAPHKQYF. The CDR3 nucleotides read TGTGCCACCGGGACAGCCCCTCACAAGCAGTACTTC.

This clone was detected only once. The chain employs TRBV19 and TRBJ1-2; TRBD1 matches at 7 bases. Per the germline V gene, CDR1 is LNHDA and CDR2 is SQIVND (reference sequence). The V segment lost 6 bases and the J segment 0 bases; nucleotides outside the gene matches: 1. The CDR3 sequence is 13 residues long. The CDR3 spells CASRGQTNYGYTF. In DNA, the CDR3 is TGTGCCAGTAGGGGACAGACTAACTATGGCTACACCTTC.

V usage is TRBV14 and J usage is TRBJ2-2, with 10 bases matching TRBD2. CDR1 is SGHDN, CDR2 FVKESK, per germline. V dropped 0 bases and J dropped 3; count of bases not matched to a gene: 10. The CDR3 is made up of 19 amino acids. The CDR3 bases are TGTGCCAGCAGCCAAGAGCCGAGACTACTAGCGGGGTACACCGGGGAGCTGTTTTTT. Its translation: CASSQEPRLLAGYTGELFF.

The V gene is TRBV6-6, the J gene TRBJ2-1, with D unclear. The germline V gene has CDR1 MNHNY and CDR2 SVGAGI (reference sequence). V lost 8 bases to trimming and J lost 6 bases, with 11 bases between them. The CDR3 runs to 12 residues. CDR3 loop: CASSALGNEQFF. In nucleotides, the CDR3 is TGTGCCAGCTCCGCCCTAGGCAATGAGCAGTTCTTC.

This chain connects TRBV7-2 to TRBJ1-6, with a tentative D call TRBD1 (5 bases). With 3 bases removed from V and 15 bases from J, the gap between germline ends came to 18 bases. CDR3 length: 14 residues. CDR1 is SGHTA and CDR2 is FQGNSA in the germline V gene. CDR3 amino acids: CASSFGGTVGLLHF. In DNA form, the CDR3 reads TGTGCCAGCAGCTTCGGGGGAACCGTGGGTCTCCTCCACTTT.

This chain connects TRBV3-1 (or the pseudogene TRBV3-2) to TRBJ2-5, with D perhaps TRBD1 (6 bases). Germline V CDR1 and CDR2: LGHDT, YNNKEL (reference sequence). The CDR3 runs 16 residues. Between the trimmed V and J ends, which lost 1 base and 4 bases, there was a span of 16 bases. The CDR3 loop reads CASSQASGVWRETQYF. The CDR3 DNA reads TGTGCCAGCAGCCAAGCGTCAGGGGTGTGGAGAGAGACCCAGTACTTC.

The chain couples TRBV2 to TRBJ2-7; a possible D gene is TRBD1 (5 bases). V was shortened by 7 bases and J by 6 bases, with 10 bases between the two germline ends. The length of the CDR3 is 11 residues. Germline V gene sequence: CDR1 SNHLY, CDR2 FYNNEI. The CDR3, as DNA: TGTGCCAGCACCCAGGGCGGCGAGCAGTACTTC. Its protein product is CASTQGGEQYF.

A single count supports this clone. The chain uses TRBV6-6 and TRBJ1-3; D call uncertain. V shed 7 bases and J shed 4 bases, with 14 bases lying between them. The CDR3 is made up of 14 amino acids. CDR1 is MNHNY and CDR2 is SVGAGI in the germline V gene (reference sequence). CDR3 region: CASTADSAGNTIYF. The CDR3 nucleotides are TGTGCCAGCACCGCGGATTCGGCCGGAAACACCATATATTTT.

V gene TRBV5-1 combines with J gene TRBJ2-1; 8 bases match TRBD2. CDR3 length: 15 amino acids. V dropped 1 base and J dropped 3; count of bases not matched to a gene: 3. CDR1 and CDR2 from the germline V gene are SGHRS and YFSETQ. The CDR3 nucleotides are TGCGCCAGCAGCTTGCCAAGCGGGGGCTACAATGAGCAGTTCTTC. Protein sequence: CASSLPSGGYNEQFF.

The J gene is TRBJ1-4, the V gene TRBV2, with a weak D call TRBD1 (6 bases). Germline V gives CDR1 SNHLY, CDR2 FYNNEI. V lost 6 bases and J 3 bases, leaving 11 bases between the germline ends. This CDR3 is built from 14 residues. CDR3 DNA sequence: TGTGCCAGCAGAATGGCAGGGGCTAATGAAAAACTGTTTTTT. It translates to CASRMAGANEKLFF.

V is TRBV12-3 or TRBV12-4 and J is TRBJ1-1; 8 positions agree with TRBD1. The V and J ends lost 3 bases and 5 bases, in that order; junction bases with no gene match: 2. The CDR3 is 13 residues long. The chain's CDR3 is CASSLDRETEAFF. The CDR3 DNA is TGTGCCAGCAGTTTGGACAGGGAGACTGAAGCTTTCTTT.

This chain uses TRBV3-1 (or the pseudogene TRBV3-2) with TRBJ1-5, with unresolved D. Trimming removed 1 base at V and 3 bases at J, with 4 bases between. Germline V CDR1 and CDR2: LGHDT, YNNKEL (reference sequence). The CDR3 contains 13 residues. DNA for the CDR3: TGTGCCAGCAGCCAAGGTTACAATCAGCCCCAGCATTTT. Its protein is CASSQGYNQPQHF.